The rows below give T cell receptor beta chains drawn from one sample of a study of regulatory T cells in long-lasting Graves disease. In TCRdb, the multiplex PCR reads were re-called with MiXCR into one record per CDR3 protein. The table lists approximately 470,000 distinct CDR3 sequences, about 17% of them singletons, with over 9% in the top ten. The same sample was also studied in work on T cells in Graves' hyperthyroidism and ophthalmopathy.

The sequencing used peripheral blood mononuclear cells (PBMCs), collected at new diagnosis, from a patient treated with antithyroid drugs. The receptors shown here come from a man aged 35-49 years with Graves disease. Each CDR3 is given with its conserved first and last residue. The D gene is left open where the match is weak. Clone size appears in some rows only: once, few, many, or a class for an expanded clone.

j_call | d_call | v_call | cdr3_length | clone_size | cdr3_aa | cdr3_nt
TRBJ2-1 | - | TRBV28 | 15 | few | CASRPASGGGNEQFF | TGTGCCAGCAGGCCTGCTAGCGGAGGGGGCAATGAGCAGTTCTTC
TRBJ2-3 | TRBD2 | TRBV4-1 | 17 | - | CASSQDFPLAGDDTQYF | TGCGCCAGCAGCCAAGATTTTCCACTAGCGGGAGATGATACGCAGTATTTT
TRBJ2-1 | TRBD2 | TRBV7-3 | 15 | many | CASSFSLAGAYEQFF | TGTGCCAGCAGCTTCAGCCTAGCGGGAGCATATGAGCAGTTCTTC
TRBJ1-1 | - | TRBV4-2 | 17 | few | CASSHINPTWRNTEAFF | TGTGCCAGCAGCCACATTAACCCGACCTGGAGGAACACTGAAGCTTTCTTT
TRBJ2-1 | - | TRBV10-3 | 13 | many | CAISESSGGEQFF | TGTGCCATCAGTGAGTCGTCTGGTGGTGAGCAGTTCTTC
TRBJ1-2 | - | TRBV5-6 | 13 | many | CASSLGPVYGYTF | TGTGCCAGCAGCTTGGGACCAGTCTATGGCTACACCTTC
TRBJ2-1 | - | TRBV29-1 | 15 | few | CSVPDRMESYNEQFF | TGCAGCGTTCCCGATCGGATGGAATCCTACAATGAGCAGTTCTTC
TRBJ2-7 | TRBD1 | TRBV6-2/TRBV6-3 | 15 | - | CASSSTGQTDYEQYF | TGTGCCAGCAGTTCCACGGGACAGACCGACTACGAGCAGTACTTC
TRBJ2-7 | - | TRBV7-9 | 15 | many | CASSFTGPTPYEQYF | TGTGCCAGCAGCTTTACAGGGCCCACTCCCTACGAGCAGTACTTC
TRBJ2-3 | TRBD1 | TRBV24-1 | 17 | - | CATSDPPGQGDADTQYF | TGTGCCACCAGTGATCCGCCGGGACAGGGGGACGCAGATACGCAGTATTTT
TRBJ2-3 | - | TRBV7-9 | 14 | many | CASSLAGSGDTQYF | TGTGCCAGCAGCTTGGCCGGGAGTGGAGATACGCAGTATTTT
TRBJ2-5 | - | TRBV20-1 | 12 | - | CSARPAGETQYF | TGCAGTGCCCGCCCGGCTGGGGAGACCCAGTACTTC
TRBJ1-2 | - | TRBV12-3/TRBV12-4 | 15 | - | CASSPPGGGHYGYTF | TGTGCCAGCAGTCCCCCTGGGGGGGGGCACTATGGCTACACCTTC
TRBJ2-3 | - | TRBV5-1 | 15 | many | CASSPATPTVDTQYF | TGCGCCAGCAGCCCCGCGACTCCCACCGTGGATACGCAGTATTTT
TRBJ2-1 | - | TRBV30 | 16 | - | CAWSESGRPSYNEQFF | TGTGCCTGGAGTGAATCCGGACGCCCGTCCTACAATGAGCAGTTCTTC
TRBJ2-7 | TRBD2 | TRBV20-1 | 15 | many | CSARNELAVDYEQYF | TGCAGTGCTAGAAACGAGCTAGCGGTAGATTACGAGCAGTACTTC
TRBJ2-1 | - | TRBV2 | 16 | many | CASRALQDLSYNEQFF | TGTGCCAGCAGGGCCCTACAGGATCTATCCTACAATGAGCAGTTCTTC
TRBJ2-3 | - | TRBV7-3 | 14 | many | CASSLRANTDTQYF | TGTGCCAGCAGCTTACGTGCGAACACAGATACGCAGTATTTT
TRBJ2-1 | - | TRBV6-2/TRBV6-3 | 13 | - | CASSPGTHNGQFF | TGTGCCAGCTCCCCTGGGACTCACAATGGGCAGTTCTTC
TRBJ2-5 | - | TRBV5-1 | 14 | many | CASSSGTPKETQYF | TGCGCCAGCAGCTCCGGGACACCAAAAGAGACCCAGTACTTC
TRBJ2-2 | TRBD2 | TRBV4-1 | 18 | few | CASSQVGASGGHTGELFF | TGCGCCAGCAGCCAAGTGGGGGCCTCGGGAGGGCACACCGGGGAGCTGTTTTTT
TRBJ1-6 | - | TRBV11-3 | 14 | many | CASSPGGGNSPLHF | TGTGCCAGCAGCCCTGGAGGTGGTAATTCACCCCTCCACTTT
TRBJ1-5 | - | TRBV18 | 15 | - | CASSPARVESQPQHF | TGTGCCAGCTCACCGGCGAGGGTAGAGAGTCAGCCCCAGCATTTT
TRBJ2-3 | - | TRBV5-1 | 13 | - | CASSSQVSDTQYF | TGCGCCAGCAGTTCTCAAGTCTCTGATACGCAGTATTTT
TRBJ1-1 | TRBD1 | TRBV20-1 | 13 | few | CSAVGQIHTEAFF | TGCAGTGCTGTGGGACAGATCCACACTGAAGCTTTCTTT
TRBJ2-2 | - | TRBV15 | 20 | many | CATSTGGYGQAARDTGELFF | TGTGCCACCAGTACCGGGGGGTATGGACAGGCCGCCCGAGACACCGGGGAGCTGTTTTTT
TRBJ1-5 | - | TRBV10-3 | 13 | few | CAISRGVGEPQHF | TGTGCCATCAGCCGGGGGGTCGGGGAGCCCCAGCATTTT
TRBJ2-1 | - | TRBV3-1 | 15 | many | CASSQGRGTYNEQFF | TGTGCCAGCAGCCAAGGCCGGGGTACCTACAATGAGCAGTTCTTC
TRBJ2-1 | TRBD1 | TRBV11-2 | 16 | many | CASSLDPGGLYNEQFF | TGTGCCAGCAGCTTAGATCCAGGGGGCCTCTACAATGAGCAGTTCTTC
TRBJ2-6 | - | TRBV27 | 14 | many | CASSSGSGANVLTF | TGTGCCAGCAGTTCCGGGTCTGGGGCCAACGTCCTGACTTTC
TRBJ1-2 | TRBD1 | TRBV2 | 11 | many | CASSGTAGYTF | TGTGCCAGCAGCGGGACAGCTGGCTACACCTTC
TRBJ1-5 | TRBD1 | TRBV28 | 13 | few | CASSQPTGKPQHF | TGTGCCAGCAGTCAGCCGACAGGGAAGCCCCAGCATTTT
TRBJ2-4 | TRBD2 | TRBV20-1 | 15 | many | CSAPLLFSGKNIQYF | TGCAGTGCTCCCCTCCTGTTTAGCGGGAAAAACATTCAGTACTTC
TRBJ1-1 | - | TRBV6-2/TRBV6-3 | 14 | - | CASSYDRTSTEAFF | TGTGCCAGCAGTTACGACAGGACAAGCACTGAAGCTTTCTTT
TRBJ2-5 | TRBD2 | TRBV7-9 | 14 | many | CASRLGGGQETQYF | TGTGCCAGCCGCCTGGGGGGGGGCCAAGAGACCCAGTACTTC
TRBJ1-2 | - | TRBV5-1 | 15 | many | CASSYRRIADYGYTF | TGCGCCAGCAGCTACAGACGGATTGCCGACTATGGCTACACCTTC
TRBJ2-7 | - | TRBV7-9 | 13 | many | CASRDGTTYEQYF | TGCGCCAGCAGGGATGGTACTACCTACGAGCAGTACTTC
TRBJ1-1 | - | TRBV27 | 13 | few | CASSFGVTSEAFF | TGTGCCAGCAGTTTTGGGGTTACATCTGAAGCTTTCTTT
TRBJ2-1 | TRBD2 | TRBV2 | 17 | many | CASSGTGGGWLEDEQFF | TGTGCCAGCAGTGGGACGGGAGGAGGCTGGCTTGAAGATGAGCAGTTCTTC
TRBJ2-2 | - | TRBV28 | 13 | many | CASRDANTGELFF | TGTGCCAGTCGCGACGCGAACACCGGGGAGCTGTTTTTT
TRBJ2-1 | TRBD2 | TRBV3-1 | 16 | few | CASSRVSGRARNEQFF | TGTGCCAGCAGCCGAGTGTCCGGGAGGGCAAGGAATGAGCAGTTCTTC
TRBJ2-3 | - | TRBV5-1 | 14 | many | CASSLWEPSDTQYF | TGCGCCAGCAGCTTATGGGAGCCGTCTGATACGCAGTATTTT
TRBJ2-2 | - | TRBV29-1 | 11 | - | CSGGDTGELFF | TGCAGCGGGGGGGACACCGGGGAGCTGTTTTTT
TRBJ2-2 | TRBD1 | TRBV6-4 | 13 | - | CASSKDRPGELFF | TGTGCCAGCAGCAAGGACAGGCCCGGGGAGCTGTTTTTT
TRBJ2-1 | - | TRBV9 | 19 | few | CASSVASGRIPSSYNEQFF | TGTGCCAGCAGCGTAGCTTCCGGCAGGATACCGAGCTCCTACAATGAGCAGTTCTTC
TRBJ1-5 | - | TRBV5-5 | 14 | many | CASSPGRTNQPQHF | TGTGCCAGCAGCCCCGGACGGACCAATCAGCCCCAGCATTTT
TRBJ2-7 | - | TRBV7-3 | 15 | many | CASPNGGTQDYEQYF | TGTGCCAGCCCTAATGGCGGGACTCAGGATTACGAGCAGTACTTC
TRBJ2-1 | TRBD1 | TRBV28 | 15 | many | CASSPAGTGVNEQFF | TGTGCCAGCAGTCCCGCCGGGACAGGGGTTAATGAGCAGTTCTTC
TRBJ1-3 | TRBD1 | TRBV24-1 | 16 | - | CATSDQTGQVTNTIYF | TGTGCCACCAGTGACCAAACAGGACAGGTTACGAACACCATATATTTT
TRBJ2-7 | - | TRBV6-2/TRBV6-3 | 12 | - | CASSYVGIEQYF | TGTGCCAGCAGTTACGTGGGTATCGAGCAGTACTTC
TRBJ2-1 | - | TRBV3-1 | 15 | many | CASSPTPRPYNEQFF | TGTGCCAGCAGCCCTACGCCCCGACCCTACAATGAGCAGTTCTTC